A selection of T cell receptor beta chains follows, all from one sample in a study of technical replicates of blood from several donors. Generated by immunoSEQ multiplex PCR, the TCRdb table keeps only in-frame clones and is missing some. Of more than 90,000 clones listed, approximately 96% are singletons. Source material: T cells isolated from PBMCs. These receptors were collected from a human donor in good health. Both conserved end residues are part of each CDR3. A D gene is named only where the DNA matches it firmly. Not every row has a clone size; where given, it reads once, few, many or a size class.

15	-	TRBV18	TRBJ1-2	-	TGTGCCAGCTCACCACCTTCTGAGTCCTTTTATGGCTACACCTTC	CASSPPSESFYGYTF
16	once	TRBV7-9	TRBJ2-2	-	TGTGCCAGCAGCCCTTCAGGGTTCTCGGCCGCCGGGGAGCTGTTTTTT	CASSPSGFSAAGELFF
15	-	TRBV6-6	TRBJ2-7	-	TGTGCCAGCAGACCGCGGGGCCCCAGCTCCTACGAGCAGTACTTC	CASRPRGPSSYEQYF
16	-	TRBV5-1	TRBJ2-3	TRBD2	TGCGCCAGCAGCCCCGGACTAGATGGCGGCACAGATACGCAGTATTTT	CASSPGLDGGTDTQYF
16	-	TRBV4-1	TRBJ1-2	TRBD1	TGCGCCAGCAGCCAAGGCATCGGACAGGCTAACTATGGCTACACCTTC	CASSQGIGQANYGYTF
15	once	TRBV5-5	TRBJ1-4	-	TGTGCCAGCAGCACAGGACAGACCCTGAATGAAAAACTGTTTTTT	CASSTGQTLNEKLFF
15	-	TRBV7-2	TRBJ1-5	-	TGTGCCAGCAGCTTAGAGGGTGGGAGGGAACAGCCCCAGCATTTT	CASSLEGGREQPQHF
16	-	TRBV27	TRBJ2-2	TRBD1	TGTGCCAGCAGACGAGGGGACAGGTTGAACACCGGGGAGCTGTTTTTT	CASRRGDRLNTGELFF
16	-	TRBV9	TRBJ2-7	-	TGTGCCAGCAGCGTAGTCCCACAGGGCCTTCGGAACGAGCAGTACTTC	CASSVVPQGLRNEQYF
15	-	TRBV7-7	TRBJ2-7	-	TGTGCTAGCAGCTTAGACCAGGGTCCGGAGCACGAGCAGTACTTC	CASSLDQGPEHEQYF
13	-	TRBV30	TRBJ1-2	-	TGTGCCTGGGAAGACAGTCTCCTATATGGCTACACCTTC	CAWEDSLLYGYTF
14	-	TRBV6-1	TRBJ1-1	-	TGTGCCAGCAATAACAGAAATTTGAACACTGAAGCTTTCTTT	CASNNRNLNTEAFF
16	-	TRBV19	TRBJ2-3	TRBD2	TGTGCCAGTAGTATATTGAAGGGACTAGTCACAGATACGCAGTATTTT	CASSILKGLVTDTQYF
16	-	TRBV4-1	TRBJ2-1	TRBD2	TGCGCCAGCAGCCACCTAACGGGGGGGCGTTACAATGAGCAGTTCTTC	CASSHLTGGRYNEQFF
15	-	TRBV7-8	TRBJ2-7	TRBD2	TGTGCCAGCAGCTTCGAGGGACTAGGGGTCTACGAGCAGTACTTC	CASSFEGLGVYEQYF
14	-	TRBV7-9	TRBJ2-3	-	TGTGCCAGCAGCTTTGAGGGCCGTACAGATACGCAGTATTTT	CASSFEGRTDTQYF
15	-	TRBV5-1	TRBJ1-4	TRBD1	TGCGCCAGCAGCTCACAAACAGGGGCACGGGAAAAACTGTTTTTT	CASSSQTGAREKLFF
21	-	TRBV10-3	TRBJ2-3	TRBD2	TGTGCCATCAGTGAGTCAGCTTCCGGACTAGCGGGAGGGCCCGACACAGATACGCAGTATTTT	CAISESASGLAGGPDTDTQYF
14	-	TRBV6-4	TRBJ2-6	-	TGTGCCAGCATGGAGGAGTCGGGGGCCAACGTCCTGACTTTC	CASMEESGANVLTF
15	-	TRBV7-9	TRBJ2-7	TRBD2	TGTGCCAGCAGCTCGCCGACTAGCGGGAGCTACGAGCAGTACTTC	CASSSPTSGSYEQYF
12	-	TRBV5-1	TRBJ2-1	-	TGCGCCAGCAGCTTTGGCTCGGGGGAGCAGTTCTTC	CASSFGSGEQFF
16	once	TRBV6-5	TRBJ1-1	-	TGTGCCAGCAGTTACTCGGGCCCTACAGGGAACACTGAAGCTTTCTTT	CASSYSGPTGNTEAFF
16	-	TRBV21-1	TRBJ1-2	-	TGTGCCACCGATAATCTAAGGGGGCAGGTTCACTATGGCTACACCTTC	CATDNLRGQVHYGYTF
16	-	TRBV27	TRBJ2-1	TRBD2	TGTGCCAGCAGTCCGACTAGCGGGAGCTCCTACAATGAGCAGTTCTTC	CASSPTSGSSYNEQFF
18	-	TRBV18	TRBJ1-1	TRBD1	TGTGCCAGCTCACCACCGTCGACAGGGGTGCTCGGGAACACTGAAGCTTTCTTT	CASSPPSTGVLGNTEAFF
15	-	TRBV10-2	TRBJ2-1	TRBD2	TGCGCCAGCAGCCTGGGACTAGCGGGGAACAATGAGCAGTTCTTC	CASSLGLAGNNEQFF
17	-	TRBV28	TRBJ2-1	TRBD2	TGTGCCAGCAGTTTGTTGAGCGGGAGGGTAACCTACAATGAGCAGTTCTTC	CASSLLSGRVTYNEQFF
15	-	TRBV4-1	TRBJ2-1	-	TGCGCCAGCAGCCATAGCGGGACAGGGTATGATGAGCAGTTCTTC	CASSHSGTGYDEQFF
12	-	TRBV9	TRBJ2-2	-	TGTGCCAGCAGTAGAAACACCGGGGAGCTGTTTTTT	CASSRNTGELFF
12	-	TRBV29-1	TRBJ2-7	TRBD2	TGCAGCGTTGCTAGCGGGGACTACGAGCAGTACTTC	CSVASGDYEQYF
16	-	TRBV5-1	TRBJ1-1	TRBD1	TGCGCCAGCAGCTTGGTGGACAGGGCGGCGAACACTGAAGCTTTCTTT	CASSLVDRAANTEAFF
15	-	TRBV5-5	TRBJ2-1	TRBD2	TGTGCCAGCAGCTTGGCGGCGGGAGCCCTCAATGAGCAGTTCTTC	CASSLAAGALNEQFF
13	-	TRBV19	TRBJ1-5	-	TGTGCCAGTAGTGGGGGGTGGCCTAGGCCCCAGCATTTT	CASSGGWPRPQHF
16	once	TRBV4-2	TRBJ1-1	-	TGTGCCAGCAGCCAAGGAAGCAACCCCATGAACACTGAAGCTTTCTTT	CASSQGSNPMNTEAFF
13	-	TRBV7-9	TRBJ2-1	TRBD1	TGTGCCAGCAGCTTTGGAGGGACAGGGGAGCAGTTCTTC	CASSFGGTGEQFF
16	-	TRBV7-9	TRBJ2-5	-	TGTGCCAGCAGCTTACTCCCGGCGGGAACGCAGGAGACCCAGTACTTC	CASSLLPAGTQETQYF
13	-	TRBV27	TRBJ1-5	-	TGTGCCAGCAGTTTAAGCAAGCGTCAGCCCCAGCATTTT	CASSLSKRQPQHF
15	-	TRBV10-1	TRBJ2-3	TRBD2	TGCGCCAGCAGTGATGGTGGCGGGAGGAAAGATACGCAGTATTTT	CASSDGGGRKDTQYF
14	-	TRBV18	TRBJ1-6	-	TGTGCCAGCTCACCAAACAGGGATCATTCACCCCTCCACTTT	CASSPNRDHSPLHF
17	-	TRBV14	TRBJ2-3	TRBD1	TGTGCCAGCAGCCAATTTAGACAGGGTTTGGGCACAGATACGCAGTATTTT	CASSQFRQGLGTDTQYF
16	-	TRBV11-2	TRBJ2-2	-	TGTGCCAGCAGCTTAGTACGGCTGATAGCCACCGGGGAGCTGTTTTTT	CASSLVRLIATGELFF
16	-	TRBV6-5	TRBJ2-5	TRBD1	TGTGCCAGCAGTTACACGAGACAGGGCACTAAAGAGACCCAGTACTTC	CASSYTRQGTKETQYF
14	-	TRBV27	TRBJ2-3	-	TGTGCCAGCAGTTCCCCTCTCCGCACAGATACGCAGTATTTT	CASSSPLRTDTQYF
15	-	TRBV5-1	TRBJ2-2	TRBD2	TGCGCCAGCGGCCCAGCGGGAGTGCACACCGGGGAGCTGTTTTTT	CASGPAGVHTGELFF
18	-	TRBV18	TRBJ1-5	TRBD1	TGTGCCAGCTCAAACGGACAGGGGGCAGTTAGTGGCAATCAGCCCCAGCATTTT	CASSNGQGAVSGNQPQHF
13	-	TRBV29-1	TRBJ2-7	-	TGCAGCGTTAGTAGGTCTAGCGAGTACGAGCAGTACTTC	CSVSRSSEYEQYF
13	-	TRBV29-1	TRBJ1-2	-	TGCAGCGTTGTGGGAGTCTTTCCCTATGGCTACACCTTC	CSVVGVFPYGYTF